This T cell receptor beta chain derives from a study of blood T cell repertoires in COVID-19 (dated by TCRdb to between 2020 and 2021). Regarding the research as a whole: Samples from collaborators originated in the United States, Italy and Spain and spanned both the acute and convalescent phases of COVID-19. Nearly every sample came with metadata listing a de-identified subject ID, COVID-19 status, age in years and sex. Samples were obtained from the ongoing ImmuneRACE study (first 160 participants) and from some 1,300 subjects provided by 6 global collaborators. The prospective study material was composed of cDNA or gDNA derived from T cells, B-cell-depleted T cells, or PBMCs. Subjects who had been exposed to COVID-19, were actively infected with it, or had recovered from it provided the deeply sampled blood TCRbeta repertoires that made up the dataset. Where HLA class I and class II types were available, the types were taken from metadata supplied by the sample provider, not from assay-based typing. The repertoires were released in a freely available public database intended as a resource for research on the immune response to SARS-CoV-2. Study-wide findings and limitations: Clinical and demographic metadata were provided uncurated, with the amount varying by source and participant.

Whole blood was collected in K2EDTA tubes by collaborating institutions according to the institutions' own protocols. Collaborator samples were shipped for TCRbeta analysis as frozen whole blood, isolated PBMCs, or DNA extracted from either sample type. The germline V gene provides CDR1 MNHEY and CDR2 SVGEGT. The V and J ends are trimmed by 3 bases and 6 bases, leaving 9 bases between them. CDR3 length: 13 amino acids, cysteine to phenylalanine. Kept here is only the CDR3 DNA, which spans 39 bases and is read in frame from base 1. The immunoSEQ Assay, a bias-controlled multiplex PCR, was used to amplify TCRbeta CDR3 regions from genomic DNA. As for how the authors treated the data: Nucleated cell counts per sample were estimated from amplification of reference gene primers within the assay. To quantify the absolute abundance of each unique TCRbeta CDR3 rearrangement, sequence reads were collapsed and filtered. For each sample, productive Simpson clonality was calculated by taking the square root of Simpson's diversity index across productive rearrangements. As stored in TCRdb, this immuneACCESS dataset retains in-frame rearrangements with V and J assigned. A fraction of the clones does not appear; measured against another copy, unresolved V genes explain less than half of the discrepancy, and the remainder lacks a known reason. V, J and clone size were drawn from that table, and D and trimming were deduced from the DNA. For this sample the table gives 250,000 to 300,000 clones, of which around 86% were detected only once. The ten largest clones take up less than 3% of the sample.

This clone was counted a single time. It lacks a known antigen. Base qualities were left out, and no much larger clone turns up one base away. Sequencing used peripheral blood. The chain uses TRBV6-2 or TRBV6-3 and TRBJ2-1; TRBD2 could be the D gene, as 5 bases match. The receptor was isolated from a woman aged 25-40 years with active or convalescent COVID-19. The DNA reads TGTGCCAGCAGTTATAGACTAACCAATGAGCAGTTCTTC. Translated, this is CASSYRLTNEQFF.